This TCR beta chain was found in a study of blood T cell repertoires in COVID-19. Study details: The United States, Italy and Spain supplied acute and convalescent COVID-19 samples. Sources were T cells, B-cell-depleted T cells, or PBMCs; the material itself was cDNA or gDNA.

The authors' processing: Estimated nucleated cell counts came from reference gene primer amplification. TCRdb keeps only in-frame clones here, not all; method: immunoSEQ multiplex PCR. V and J calls and clone size follow that table, whereas D and trimming were derived from the DNA. This table has about 97,000 clones, 80% to 90% appearing once. Input material: peripheral blood. This receptor was identified in a human donor in a cohort sampled during active COVID-19.

The CDR3 nucleotides are TGTGCCAGCAGCAAAGGGGACGGGAGCTACGAGCAGTACTTC. Its translation: CASSKGDGSYEQYF. The rearrangement uses TRBV5-4 and TRBJ2-7; the D gene is possibly TRBD2 (6 bases). The CDR3 is 14 amino acids. The V end was cut by 4 bases, the J end by 3 bases, with 14 bases between. CDR1 and CDR2 (germline): SGHNT, YYREEE (reference sequence).